This T cell receptor beta chain is from a study of Ad26.COV2.S vaccination and SARS-CoV-2 variants. The protocol was immunoSEQ multiplex PCR, while the TCRdb copy is restricted to in-frame clones and leaves out a portion. The sample carries 450,000 to 550,000 clones, 89% recorded once. Treatment: over 15 received Ad26.COV2.S at low or high dose, single or two shots; roughly five received placebo; per-sample allocation not given. Day 63 after the first injection of vaccine or placebo was the sampling time. The input for sequencing was peripheral blood, taken in a trial of Ad26.COV2.S vaccine versus placebo. The receptor was isolated from a person aged 18-65 years who received the Ad26.COV2.S COVID-19 vaccine or a placebo.

Here the CDR3 DNA reads TGCGCCAGCAGCCAACAGACAGGGTCAGGAGAGACCCAGTACTTC. Encoded protein: CASSQQTGSGETQYF. The rearrangement uses TRBV4-3 and TRBJ2-5; 7 nucleotides align to TRBD1. CDR1 is LGHNA, CDR2 YSLEER, per germline. Trimming cost V 2 bases and J 4 bases; bases outside gene matches: 7. CDR3 length equals 15 residues.